These 24 T cell receptor beta chains originate from one sample sequenced in a study of beta chain features in type 1 diabetes. Investigators reverse transcribed all isolated RNA, so they sequenced expressed TCRB transcripts. Profiling relied on immunoSEQ multiplex PCR, and the TCRdb table lists in-frame clones only, not all of them. The table shows about 700,000 clones, with 13% occurring only once. Overall study findings and caveats: Shortening that was moderate but significant affected the TCRB CDR3s of Type 1 diabetes patients in all four CD4+ subsets.

These receptors' antigens are unknown. The source material was naive CD4+ T cells from blood. The receptors come from a man aged 18 to 30 with type 1 diabetes.

This clone was picked up a small number of times. The J gene is TRBJ1-1, the V gene TRBV6-5; D is unresolved. Trimming removed 2 bases at V and 2 bases at J, with 9 bases between. The germline CDR1 and CDR2 sequences are MNHEY and SVGAGI. This CDR3 is 14 amino acids long. CDR3: CASSYARTNTEAFF. The CDR3 bases are TGTGCCAGCAGTTACGCCAGAACTAACACTGAAGCTTTCTTT.

The chain is built from TRBV9 and TRBJ2-5; maybe TRBD2 (6 bases). The CDR3 runs to 13 residues. V lost 4 bases to trimming and J lost 5 bases, with 12 bases between them. Germline-derived CDR1 and CDR2 are SGDLS and YYNGEE. CDR3 nucleotide sequence: TGTGCCAGCAGCCAAGGCGGGGCGGAGACCCAGTACTTC. It codes for CASSQGGAETQYF.

This clone was detected a few times. The gene calls are TRBV7-9 and TRBJ1-5; D call uncertain. V lost 8 bases and J 1 base, leaving 6 bases between the germline ends. The CDR3 length is 12 residues. Germline lookup yields CDR1 SEHNR and CDR2 FQNEAQ (reference sequence). The CDR3 loop is CASALSNQPQHF. The DNA for the CDR3 is TGTGCCAGCGCCTTAAGCAATCAGCCCCAGCATTTT. Using reference TRBV7-9 and TRBJ1-5 for the parts outside the CDR3, the full variable domain is DTGVSQNPRHKITKRGQNVTFRCDPISEHNRLYWYRQTLGQGPEFLTYFQNEAQLEKSRLLSDRFSAERPKGSFSTLEIQRTEQGDSAMYLCASALSNQPQHFGDGTRLSIL.

This chain connects TRBV4-1 to TRBJ1-4; the D gene is possibly TRBD1 (5 bases). The germline gives CDR1 MGHRA, CDR2 YSYEKL. The V end was cut by 2 bases, the J end by 3 bases, with 10 bases between. The CDR3 runs 15 residues. The CDR3 nucleotides read TGCGCCAGCAGCCAATACCGGGACTCTAATGAAAAACTGTTTTTT. Encoded protein: CASSQYRDSNEKLFF.

This clone appeared a few times. This chain links TRBV30 with TRBJ2-7; TRBD1 agrees at 8 bases. From germline, CDR1 is GTSNPN and CDR2 SVGIG (reference sequence). This CDR3 region has 15 residues. The J segment lost 2 bases and the V segment lost 3 bases, leaving 9 bases of the junction unmatched. CDR3 sequence reads: CAWRLFGQGTYEQYF. DNA for the CDR3: TGTGCCTGGAGGCTATTTGGACAGGGAACCTACGAGCAGTACTTC.

This clone showed up just a few times. The chain links TRBV18 to TRBJ2-3; D is possibly TRBD2 (5 bases). V dropped 0 bases and J dropped 8 bases, with 15 bases sitting between them. The length of the CDR3 is 15 residues. Per germline, CDR1 KGHSH and CDR2 LQKENI. The CDR3 sequence: CASSPPSLSEGTQYF. The CDR3 coding sequence is TGTGCCAGCTCACCACCCTCCCTTAGCGAGGGTACGCAGTATTTT.

The chain combines TRBV2 with TRBJ1-5; no definite D call. V lost 1 base to trimming and J lost 10 bases, with 11 bases between them. The germline gives CDR1 SNHLY, CDR2 FYNNEI. The length of the CDR3 is 13 residues. The CDR3 DNA is TGTGCCAGCAGTGAAGGAGACCGGTTTCCCCAGCATTTT. This translates into CASSEGDRFPQHF.

This chain joins TRBV5-1 and TRBJ1-2; perhaps TRBD1 as D (6 bases). In germline, CDR1 is SGHRS, CDR2 YFSETQ. CDR3 size: 14 residues. Trimming took 0 bases from V and 2 from J, leaving 8 bases between them. DNA of the CDR3: TGCGCCAGCAGCTTGGGACAGGACAACTATGGCTACACCTTC. Residues: CASSLGQDNYGYTF.

This clone was seen more than once but under ten times. This chain joins TRBV2 and TRBJ1-1, with D hard to call. V was clipped by 7 bases and J by 3 bases, with 18 bases between them. From germline, CDR1 is SNHLY and CDR2 FYNNEI. CDR3 length equals 15 residues. The CDR3 region has the DNA TGTGCCAGCACCCTCCCTTACCGGGCGGACACTGAAGCTTTCTTT. It yields the protein CASTLPYRADTEAFF.

In DNA form, the CDR3 reads TGTGCCTGGAGTGGGACAGCCTTAGAGCAGTACTTC. Residues: CAWSGTALEQYF. The chain uses TRBV30 and TRBJ2-7; D possibly corresponds to TRBD1 (6 bases). There are 12 residues in the CDR3. The germline V gene encodes CDR1 GTSNPN and CDR2 SVGIG (reference sequence). The V end lost 1 base, the J end lost 7 bases, and 11 bases lay between the germline ends.

The chain combines TRBV29-1 with TRBJ2-3, with 8 bases aligning to TRBD1. Losses at the gene ends were 5 bases for V and 7 bases for J; bases not matched to a gene: 11. The CDR3 length is 14 residues. Germline V gene lookup returns CDR1 SQVTM and CDR2 ANQGSEA. The CDR3 loop is CSVPNPTGAHTQYF. The CDR3 region has the DNA TGCAGCGTTCCAAACCCGACAGGGGCACATACGCAGTATTTT.

The chain is built from TRBV6-5 and TRBJ1-1, with 8 bases aligning to TRBD1. J lost 4 bases, V lost 5 bases, and 6 bases had no gene match. From germline, CDR1 is MNHEY and CDR2 SVGAGI. The CDR3 runs to 14 residues. The CDR3 sequence: CASSPDRGGTEAFF. The CDR3 DNA sequence: TGTGCCAGCAGTCCAGACAGGGGTGGCACTGAAGCTTTCTTT.

This clone was picked up a small number of times. V is TRBV6-1 and J is TRBJ2-7, with D possibly matching TRBD1 (8 bases). Germline lookup yields CDR1 MNHNS and CDR2 SASEGT. This CDR3 has 15 residues. Between the trimmed V and J ends, which lost 5 bases and 0 bases, there was a span of 14 bases. CDR3 protein: CASSLHRGGSYEQYF. DNA of the CDR3: TGTGCCAGCAGTCTGCACAGGGGGGGCTCCTACGAGCAGTACTTC.

This clone has more than one count but fewer than ten. Other nucleotide sequences in the sample specify the same CDR3. The chain is built from TRBV30 and TRBJ2-3; no firm D call. Germline V gives CDR1 GTSNPN, CDR2 SVGIG (reference sequence). CDR3 length: 12 amino acids. With 5 bases removed from V and 0 bases from J, the gap between germline ends came to 6 bases. Here the CDR3 reads CAWGVSTDTQYF. In nucleotides, the CDR3 is TGTGCCTGGGGCGTAAGCACAGATACGCAGTATTTT.

The rearrangement uses TRBV9 and TRBJ2-1; no firm D call. Germline CDR1 SGDLS, CDR2 YYNGEE. The V and J ends lost 0 bases and 7 bases respectively, with 11 bases between them. This CDR3 comprises 14 residues. Here the CDR3 reads CASSVASVGNEQFF. CDR3 coding DNA: TGTGCCAGCAGCGTAGCTTCCGTGGGGAATGAGCAGTTCTTC. The full variable domain, in which reference TRBV9 and TRBJ2-1 provide the parts outside the CDR3, is DSGVTQTPKHLITATGQRVTLRCSPRSGDLSVYWYQQSLDQGLQFLIQYYNGEERAKGNILERFSAQQFPDLHSELNLSSLELGDSALYFCASSVASVGNEQFFGPGTRLTVL.

Only a few counts were recorded for this clone. The V gene is TRBV25-1, the J gene TRBJ2-2; TRBD1 agrees at 8 bases. The CDR3 runs 17 residues. After removal of 6 bases from V and 5 bases from J, the junction contained 14 bases not matched to a gene. Germline CDR1 and CDR2: MGHDK and SYGVNS. The CDR3: CASSRVDGQGPTGELFF. In DNA form, the CDR3 reads TGTGCCAGCAGCCGGGTAGACGGACAGGGCCCTACCGGGGAGCTGTTTTTT.

This clone has a handful of counts. The identical CDR3 is also encoded by other nucleotide sequences in the sample. This chain joins TRBV7-2 and TRBJ1-5; D may be TRBD1 (6 bases). With 2 bases removed from V and 2 bases from J, the gap between germline ends came to 7 bases. Per germline, CDR1 SGHTA and CDR2 FQGNSA. The CDR3 has 14 amino acids. CDR3 nucleotides: TGTGCCAGCAGCTTAAGGGGGGGCAATCAGCCCCAGCATTTT. This translates into CASSLRGGNQPQHF.

The CDR3 here is CASSQGQVSSYEQYF. CDR3 nucleotide sequence: TGCGCCAGCAGCCAAGGACAGGTGAGCTCCTACGAGCAGTACTTC. J is TRBJ2-7 and V is TRBV4-1; maybe TRBD1 (6 bases). The CDR3 loop spans 15 amino acids. Trimming removed 1 base at V and 0 bases at J, with 10 bases between. The germline V gene has CDR1 MGHRA and CDR2 YSYEKL.

CDR3: CASGLVENTEAFF. CDR3 coding DNA: TGTGCTAGTGGTTTGGTCGAGAACACTGAAGCTTTCTTT. The chain has TRBV12-5 and TRBJ1-1; D is unclear. CDR3 size: 13 residues. Germline V gives CDR1 LGHNT, CDR2 FRNRAP. Trimming removed 0 bases from V and 1 base from J, with 3 bases in between.

J is TRBJ2-7 and V is TRBV6-5; TRBD2 is a possible D gene (5 bases). The CDR3 runs 11 residues. The germline gives CDR1 MNHEY, CDR2 SVGAGI. Trimming took off 8 bases at V and 3 bases at J, with 8 bases between the two ends. This CDR3 reads CASGGRYEQYF. CDR3 nucleotide sequence: TGTGCCAGCGGAGGACGCTACGAGCAGTACTTC.

The chain uses TRBV5-8 and TRBJ1-1, with D uncertain. Trimming cost V 2 bases and J 4 bases, with 15 bases left between them. Germline V gene data show CDR1 as SGHTS and CDR2 as YDEGEE. The CDR3 sequence is 15 residues long. CDR3 protein: CASSLRRMISTEAFF. The CDR3 DNA reads TGTGCCAGCAGCTTAAGGCGGATGATTAGCACTGAAGCTTTCTTT.

The chain uses TRBV29-1 and TRBJ2-7; 8 bases align to TRBD2. The junction had 6 bases not matched to a gene; V was cut back by 2 bases and J by 3 bases. The CDR3 has 14 amino acids. CDR1 SQVTM and CDR2 ANQGSEA come from the germline V gene. CDR3 coding DNA: TGCAGCGTTGAATATAGCGGGGCGAGCTACGAGCAGTACTTC. It translates to CSVEYSGASYEQYF.

This clone was detected only a few times. The J gene is TRBJ2-5, the V gene TRBV5-6; D ambiguous. The CDR3 spans 15 residues. The V gene lost 2 bases and the J gene lost 0 bases, with 11 bases spanning the gap. Germline V gene data show CDR1 as SGHDT and CDR2 as YYEEEE. DNA for the CDR3: TGTGCCAGCAGCTTTCTAAGTAGGGACCAAGAGACCCAGTACTTC. Its protein product is CASSFLSRDQETQYF.

The chain links TRBV29-1 to TRBJ1-2; D uncertain. The V gene's germline CDR1 is SQVTM and CDR2 ANQGSEA. There are 11 residues in the CDR3. V lost 4 bases and J lost 4, with 7 bases in between. In DNA form, the CDR3 reads TGCAGCGTTGTCGGTGGCTATGGCTACACCTTC. It yields the protein CSVVGGYGYTF. The whole variable domain, remainder taken from reference TRBV29-1 and TRBJ1-2, is SAVISQKPSRDICQRGTSLTIQCQVDSQVTMMFWYRQQPGQSLTLIATANQGSEATYESGFVIDKFPISRPNLTFSTLTVSNMSPEDSSIYLCSVVGGYGYTFGSGTRLTVV.